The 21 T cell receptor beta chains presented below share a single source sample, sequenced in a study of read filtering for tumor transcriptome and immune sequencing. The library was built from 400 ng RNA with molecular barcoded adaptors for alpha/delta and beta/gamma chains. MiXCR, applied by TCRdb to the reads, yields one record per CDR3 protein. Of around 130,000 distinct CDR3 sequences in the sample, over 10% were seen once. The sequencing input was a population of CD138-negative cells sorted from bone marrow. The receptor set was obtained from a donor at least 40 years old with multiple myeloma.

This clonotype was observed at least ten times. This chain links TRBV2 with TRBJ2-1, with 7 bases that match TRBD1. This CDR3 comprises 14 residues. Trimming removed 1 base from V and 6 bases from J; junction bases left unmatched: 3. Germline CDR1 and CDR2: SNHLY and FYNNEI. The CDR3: CASSEGAGGNEQFF. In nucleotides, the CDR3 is TGTGCCAGCAGTGAAGGGGCAGGGGGCAATGAGCAGTTCTTC. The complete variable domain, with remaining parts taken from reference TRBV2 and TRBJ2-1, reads EPEVTQTPSHQVTQMGQEVILRCVPISNHLYFYWYRQILGQKVEFLVSFYNNEISEKSEIFDDQFSVERPDGSNFTLKIRSTKLEDSAMYFCASSEGAGGNEQFFGPGTRLTVL.

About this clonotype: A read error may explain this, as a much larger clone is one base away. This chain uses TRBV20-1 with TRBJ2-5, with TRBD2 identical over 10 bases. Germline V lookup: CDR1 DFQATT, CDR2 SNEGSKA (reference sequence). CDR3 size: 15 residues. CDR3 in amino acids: CIASVAGGFQETQYF. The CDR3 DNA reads TGCATTGCTAGCGTAGCGGGGGGATTCCAAGAGACCCAGTACTTC.

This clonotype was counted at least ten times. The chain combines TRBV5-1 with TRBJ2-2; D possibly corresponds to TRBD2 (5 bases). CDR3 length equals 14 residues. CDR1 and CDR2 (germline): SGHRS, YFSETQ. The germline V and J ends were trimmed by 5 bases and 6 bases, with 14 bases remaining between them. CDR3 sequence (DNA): TGCGCCAGCAGACCGGGTGGAGGCGCCGGGGAGCTGTTTTTT. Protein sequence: CASRPGGGAGELFF.

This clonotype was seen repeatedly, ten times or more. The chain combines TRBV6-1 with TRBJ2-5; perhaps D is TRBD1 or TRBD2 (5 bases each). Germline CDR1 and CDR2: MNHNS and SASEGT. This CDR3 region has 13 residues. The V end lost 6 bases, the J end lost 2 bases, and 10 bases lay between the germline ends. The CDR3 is CASSRDGQETQYF. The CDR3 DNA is TGTGCCAGCAGCCGGGACGGACAAGAGACCCAGTACTTC.

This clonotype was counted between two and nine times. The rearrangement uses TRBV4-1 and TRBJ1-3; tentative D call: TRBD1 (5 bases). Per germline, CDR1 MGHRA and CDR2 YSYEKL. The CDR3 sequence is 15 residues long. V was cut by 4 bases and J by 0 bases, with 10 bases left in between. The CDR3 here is CASSPDSRSGNTIYF. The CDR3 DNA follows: TGCGCCAGCAGCCCCGACAGCCGCTCTGGAAACACCATATATTTT.

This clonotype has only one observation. The CDR3 region is CASSGTGRVGYYNEQFF. The CDR3 bases are TGTGCCAGCAGTGGGACAGGGAGAGTGGGGTACTACAATGAGCAGTTCTTC. V gene TRBV11-2 combines with J gene TRBJ2-1, with 9 positions matching TRBD1. The germline V gene encodes CDR1 SGHAT and CDR2 FQNNGV. V shed 6 bases, J shed 3 bases, and the junction held 12 bases outside the gene matches. This CDR3 has 17 residues.

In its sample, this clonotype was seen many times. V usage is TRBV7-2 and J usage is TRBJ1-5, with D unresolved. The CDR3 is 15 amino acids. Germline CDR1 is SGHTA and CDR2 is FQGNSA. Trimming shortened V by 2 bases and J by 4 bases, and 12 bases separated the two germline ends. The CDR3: CASSLNPAGNQPQHF. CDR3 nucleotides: TGTGCCAGCAGCTTAAACCCGGCGGGGAATCAGCCCCAGCATTTT.

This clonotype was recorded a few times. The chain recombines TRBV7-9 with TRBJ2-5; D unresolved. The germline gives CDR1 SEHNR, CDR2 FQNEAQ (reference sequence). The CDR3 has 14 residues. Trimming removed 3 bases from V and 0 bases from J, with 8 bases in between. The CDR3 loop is CASSFMGYQETQYF. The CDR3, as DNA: TGTGCCAGCAGCTTTATGGGTTACCAAGAGACCCAGTACTTC. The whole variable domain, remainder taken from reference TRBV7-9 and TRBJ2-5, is DTGVSQNPRHKITKRGQNVTFRCDPISEHNRLYWYRQTLGQGPEFLTYFQNEAQLEKSRLLSDRFSAERPKGSFSTLEIQRTEQGDSAMYLCASSFMGYQETQYFGPGTRLLVL.

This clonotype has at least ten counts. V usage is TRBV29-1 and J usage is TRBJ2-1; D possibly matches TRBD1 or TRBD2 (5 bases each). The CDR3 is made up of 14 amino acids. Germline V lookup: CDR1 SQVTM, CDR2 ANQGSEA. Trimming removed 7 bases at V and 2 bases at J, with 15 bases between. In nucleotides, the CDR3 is TGCAGCGGCCGGGGACGGGACCCCTACAATGAGCAGTTCTTC. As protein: CSGRGRDPYNEQFF.

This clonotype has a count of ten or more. CDR3 amino acids: CASSRQERTEAFF. In nucleotides, the CDR3 is TGTGCCAGCAGTAGACAGGAACGGACTGAAGCTTTCTTT. The chain is built from TRBV6-2 or TRBV6-3 and TRBJ1-1; D is possibly TRBD1 (6 bases). Germline V gene data show CDR1 as MNHEY and CDR2 as SVGEGT. This CDR3 region has 13 residues. Between the trimmed V and J ends, which lost 5 bases and 5 bases, there was a span of 12 bases.

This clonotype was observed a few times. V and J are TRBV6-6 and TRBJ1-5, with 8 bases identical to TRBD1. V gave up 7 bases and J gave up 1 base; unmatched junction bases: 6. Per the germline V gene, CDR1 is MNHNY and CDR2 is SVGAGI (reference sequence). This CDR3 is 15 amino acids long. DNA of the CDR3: TGTGCCAGCAAGGACAGGGTCGGCAGCAATCAGCCCCAGCATTTT. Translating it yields CASKDRVGSNQPQHF.

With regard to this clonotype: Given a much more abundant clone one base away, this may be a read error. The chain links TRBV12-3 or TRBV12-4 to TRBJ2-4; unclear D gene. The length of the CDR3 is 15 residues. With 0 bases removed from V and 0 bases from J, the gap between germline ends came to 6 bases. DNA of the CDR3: TGTGCCAGCAGTTTAGCCACCTTAGCCAAAAACATTCAGTACTTC. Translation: CASSLATLAKNIQYF.

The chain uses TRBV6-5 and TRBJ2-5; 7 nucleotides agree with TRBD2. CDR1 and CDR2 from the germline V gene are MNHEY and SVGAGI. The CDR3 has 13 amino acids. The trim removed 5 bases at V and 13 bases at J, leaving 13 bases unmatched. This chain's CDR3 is CASSEGAGVPPYF. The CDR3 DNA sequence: TGTGCCAGCAGTGAAGGGGCGGGGGTGCCCCCGTACTTC.

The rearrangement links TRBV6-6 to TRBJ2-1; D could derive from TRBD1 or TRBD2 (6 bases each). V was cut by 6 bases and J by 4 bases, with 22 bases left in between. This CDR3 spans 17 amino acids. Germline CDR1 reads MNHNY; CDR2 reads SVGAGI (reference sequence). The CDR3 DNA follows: TGTGCCAGCAGCGGCGACGGTCGTGGGGGGCTATACAATGAGCAGTTCTTC. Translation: CASSGDGRGGLYNEQFF.

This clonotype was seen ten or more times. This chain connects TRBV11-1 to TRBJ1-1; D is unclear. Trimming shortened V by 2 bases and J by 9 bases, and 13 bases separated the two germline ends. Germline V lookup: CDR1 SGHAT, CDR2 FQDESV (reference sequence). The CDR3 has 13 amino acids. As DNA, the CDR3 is TGTGCCAGCAGCTTATCGGCGGCAGAGCAAGCTTTCTTT. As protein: CASSLSAAEQAFF.

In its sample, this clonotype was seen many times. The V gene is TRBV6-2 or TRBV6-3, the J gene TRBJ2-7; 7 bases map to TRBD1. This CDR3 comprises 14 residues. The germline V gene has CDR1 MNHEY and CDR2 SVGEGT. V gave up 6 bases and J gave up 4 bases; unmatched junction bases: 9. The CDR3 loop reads CASSPHEDRYEQYF. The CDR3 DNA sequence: TGTGCCAGCAGCCCCCATGAGGACAGGTACGAGCAGTACTTC.

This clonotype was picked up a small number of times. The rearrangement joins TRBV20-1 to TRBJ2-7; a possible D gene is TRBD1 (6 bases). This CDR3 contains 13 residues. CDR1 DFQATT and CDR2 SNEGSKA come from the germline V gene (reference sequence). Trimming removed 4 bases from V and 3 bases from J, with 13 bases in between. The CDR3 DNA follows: TGCAGTGCTACCGGGACAACAAACTACGAGCAGTACTTC. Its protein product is CSATGTTNYEQYF.

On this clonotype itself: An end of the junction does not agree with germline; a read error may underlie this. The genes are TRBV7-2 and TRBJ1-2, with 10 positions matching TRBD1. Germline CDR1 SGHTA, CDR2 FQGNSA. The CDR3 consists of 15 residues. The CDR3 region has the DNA TGTGCCAGCAGCTTAGGACAGGGGGCGTCCTATGGCTGCACCTTC. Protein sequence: CASSLGQGASYGCTF.

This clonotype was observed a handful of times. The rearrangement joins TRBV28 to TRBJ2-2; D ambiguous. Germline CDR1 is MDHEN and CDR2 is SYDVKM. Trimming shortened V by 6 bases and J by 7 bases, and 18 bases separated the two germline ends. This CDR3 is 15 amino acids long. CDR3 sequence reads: CASSLGPEKGGELFF. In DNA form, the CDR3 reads TGTGCCAGCAGCCTCGGACCCGAAAAGGGCGGGGAGCTGTTTTTT.

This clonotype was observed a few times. The CDR3 protein is CASRPGEGTDTQYF. The CDR3 DNA reads as TGCGCCAGCAGGCCGGGCGAGGGCACAGATACGCAGTATTTT. The rearrangement joins TRBV5-1 to TRBJ2-3; D is ambiguous. This CDR3 contains 14 residues. The germline gives CDR1 SGHRS, CDR2 YFSETQ. Trimming shortened V by 5 bases and J by 1 base, and 11 bases separated the two germline ends.

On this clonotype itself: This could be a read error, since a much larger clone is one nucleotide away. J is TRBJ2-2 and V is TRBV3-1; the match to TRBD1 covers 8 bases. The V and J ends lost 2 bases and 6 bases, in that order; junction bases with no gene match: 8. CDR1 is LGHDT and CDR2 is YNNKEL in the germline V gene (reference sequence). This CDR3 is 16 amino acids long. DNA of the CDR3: TGTGCCAGCAGCCAAAGTTTCCAACAGGGGGCCGGGGAGCTGTTTTTT. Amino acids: CASSQSFQQGAGELFF.